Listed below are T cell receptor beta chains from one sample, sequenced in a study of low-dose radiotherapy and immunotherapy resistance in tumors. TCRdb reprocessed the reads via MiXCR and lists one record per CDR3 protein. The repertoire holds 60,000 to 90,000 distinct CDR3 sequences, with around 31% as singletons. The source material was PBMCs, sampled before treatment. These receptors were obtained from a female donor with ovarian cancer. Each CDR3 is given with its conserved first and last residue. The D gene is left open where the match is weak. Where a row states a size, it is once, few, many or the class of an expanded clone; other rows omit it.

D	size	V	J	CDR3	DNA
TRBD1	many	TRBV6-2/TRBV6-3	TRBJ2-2	CASRFSGTGTGELFF	TGTGCCAGCAGATTCTCGGGGACAGGCACCGGGGAGCTGTTTTTT
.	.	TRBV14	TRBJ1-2	CASSQDSYGYTF	TGTGCCAGCAGCCAAGATAGTTATGGCTACACCTTC
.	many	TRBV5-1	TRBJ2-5	CASSLVAEETQYF	TGCGCCAGCAGCTTGGTGGCAGAAGAGACCCAGTACTTC
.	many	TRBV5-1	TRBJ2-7	CASSLDNAYVYEQYF	TGCGCCAGCAGCCTGGACAACGCTTACGTTTACGAGCAGTACTTC
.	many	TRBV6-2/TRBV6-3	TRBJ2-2	CASSVGAVRTGELFF	TGTGCCAGCAGCGTAGGGGCTGTTAGAACCGGGGAGCTGTTTTTT
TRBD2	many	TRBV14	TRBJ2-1	CASSQGTSGYDEQFF	TGTGCCAGCAGCCAAGGGACTAGCGGGTACGATGAGCAGTTCTTC
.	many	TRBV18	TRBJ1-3	CASSLTGVSGNTIYF	TGTGCCAGCTCACTAACAGGAGTCTCTGGAAACACCATATATTTT
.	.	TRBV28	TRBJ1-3	CACNGASSGNTIYF	TGTGCCTGCAATGGGGCATCCTCTGGAAACACCATATATTTT
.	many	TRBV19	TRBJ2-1	CASSIAGLLNEQFF	TGTGCCAGTAGTATCGCCGGACTCTTAAATGAGCAGTTCTTC
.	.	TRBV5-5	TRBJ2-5	CASSLAEYQETQYF	TGTGCCAGCAGCTTGGCGGAGTACCAAGAGACCCAGTACTTC
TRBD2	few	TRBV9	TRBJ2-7	CASSVASGSYEQYF	TGTGCCAGCAGCGTGGCTAGCGGGAGCTACGAGCAGTACTTC
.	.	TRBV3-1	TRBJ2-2	CASSAPKHTGELFF	TGTGCCAGCAGCGCCCCTAAGCATACCGGGGAGCTGTTTTTT
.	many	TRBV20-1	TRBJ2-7	CSAPLRGALGEQYF	TGCAGTGCCCCATTGAGGGGGGCCTTGGGGGAGCAGTACTTC
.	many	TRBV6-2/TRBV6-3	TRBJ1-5	CASFKRGGRSNQPQHF	TGTGCCAGCTTCAAGAGGGGGGGGAGAAGCAATCAGCCCCAGCATTTT
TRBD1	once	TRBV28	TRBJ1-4	CASISFRDRDEKLFF	TGTGCCAGCATTTCCTTCAGGGACAGGGATGAAAAACTGTTTTTT
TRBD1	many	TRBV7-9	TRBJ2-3	CASSRTGGPGTDTQYF	TGTGCCAGCAGCCGCACAGGGGGCCCTGGCACAGATACGCAGTATTTT
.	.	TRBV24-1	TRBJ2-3	CATSDLRGSSTDTQYF	TGTGCCACCAGTGATCTCCGGGGCTCTAGCACAGATACGCAGTATTTT
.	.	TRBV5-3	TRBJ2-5	CASSPNPGDGSQYF	TGTGCCAGCAGCCCCAATCCCGGAGATGGGTCCCAGTACTTC
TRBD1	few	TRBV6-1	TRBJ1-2	CASSPGTGMNYGYTF	TGTGCCAGCAGTCCCGGGACAGGGATGAACTATGGCTACACCTTC
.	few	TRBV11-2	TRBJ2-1	CASSLGGEQFF	TGTGCCAGCAGCTTAGGTGGTGAGCAGTTCTTC
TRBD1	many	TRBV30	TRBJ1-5	CAWRDRVDQPQHF	TGTGCCTGGAGGGACAGGGTGGATCAGCCCCAGCATTTT
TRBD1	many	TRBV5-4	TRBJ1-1	CASRATGAMNTEAFF	TGTGCCAGCAGAGCTACAGGGGCGATGAACACTGAAGCTTTCTTT
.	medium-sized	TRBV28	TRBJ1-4	CASFRKANEKLFF	TGTGCCAGCTTCAGGAAAGCTAATGAAAAACTGTTTTTT
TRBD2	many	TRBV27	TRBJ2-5	CASSSSGGKIETQYF	TGTGCCAGCAGTTCTAGCGGGGGGAAGATCGAGACCCAGTACTTC
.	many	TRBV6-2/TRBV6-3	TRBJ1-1	CASSVLGTGNTEAFF	TGTGCCAGCAGTGTACTGGGTACTGGGAACACTGAAGCTTTCTTT
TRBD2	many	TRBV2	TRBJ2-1	CASSEPTSGGVNVYNEQFF	TGTGCCAGCAGTGAACCGACTAGCGGGGGGGTGAATGTGTACAATGAGCAGTTCTTC
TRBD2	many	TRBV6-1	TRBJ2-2	CASSESGVTGELFF	TGTGCCAGCAGTGAAAGCGGGGTTACCGGGGAGCTGTTTTTT
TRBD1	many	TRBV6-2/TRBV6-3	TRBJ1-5	CASSRNAGTGNHQPQHF	TGTGCCAGCAGTCGAAACGCCGGGACAGGGAACCATCAGCCCCAGCATTTT
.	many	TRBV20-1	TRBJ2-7	CSFSGNGYEQYF	TGTTCTTTCAGCGGAAACGGGTACGAGCAGTACTTC
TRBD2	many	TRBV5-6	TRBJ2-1	CASTRTGTSGYNEQFF	TGTGCCAGCACCAGGACCGGGACTAGCGGCTACAATGAGCAGTTCTTC
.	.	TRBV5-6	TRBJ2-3	CASSLWQGGEDTQYF	TGTGCCAGCAGCTTGTGGCAGGGTGGCGAGGATACGCAGTATTTT
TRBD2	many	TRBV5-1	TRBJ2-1	CASSQRTSNEQFF	TGCGCCAGCAGCCAGAGGACTAGCAATGAGCAGTTCTTC
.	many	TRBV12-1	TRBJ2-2	CASSPGQGLSGELFF	TGTGCCAGCAGCCCCGGACAGGGTTTATCCGGGGAGCTGTTTTTT
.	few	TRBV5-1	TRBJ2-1	CASSLDFQGNEQFF	TGCGCCAGCAGCTTGGATTTCCAGGGGAATGAGCAGTTCTTC
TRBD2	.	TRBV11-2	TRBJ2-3	CASSLDTHGLAGGRNTQYF	TGTGCCAGCAGCCTCGACACACACGGACTAGCGGGGGGCCGGAATACGCAGTATTTT
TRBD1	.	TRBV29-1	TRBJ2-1	CSVGTGSIEQFF	TGCAGCGTAGGGACAGGGTCGATTGAGCAGTTCTTC
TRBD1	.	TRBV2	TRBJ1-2	CASSVMDRSLVGYTF	TGTGCCAGCAGTGTGATGGACAGGTCCCTTGTTGGCTACACCTTC
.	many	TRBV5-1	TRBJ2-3	CASSPEQRDTQYF	TGCGCCAGCAGCCCGGAACAGAGAGATACGCAGTATTTT
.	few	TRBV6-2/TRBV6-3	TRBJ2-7	CASSSRGHVSSYEQYF	TGTGCCAGCAGTTCACGGGGCCACGTGAGCTCCTACGAGCAGTACTTC
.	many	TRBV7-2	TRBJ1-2	CASSLGQNYGYTF	TGTGCCAGCAGCTTGGGGCAGAACTATGGCTACACCTTC
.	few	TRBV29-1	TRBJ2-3	CSVGLSGLGADTQYF	TGCAGCGTGGGCCTTTCGGGTCTCGGGGCAGATACGCAGTATTTT
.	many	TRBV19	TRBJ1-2	CASSVNGNSRYGYTF	TGTGCCAGTAGTGTTAATGGTAACAGCCGCTATGGCTACACCTTC